The rows below give T cell receptor beta chains drawn from one sample of a study of T cell responses to AZD1222 COVID-19 vaccine. Sequencing was performed with immunoSEQ multiplex PCR; in TCRdb, only in-frame clones are kept and a portion is missing. The profile shows around 130,000 clones, around 94% of them singletons. The specimen comprised peripheral blood, sampled on day 0 of AZD1222 vaccination. Receptor source: an adult in good health. CDR3s include the opening cysteine and the closing phenylalanine or tryptophan. A D gene is named only where the DNA matches it firmly. Rows give clone size only sometimes, using once, few, many, or a class for an expanded clone.

TRBJ1-5 NA 14 TRBV2 NA TGTGCCAGTCGTCCTGCAGTTAGCAATCAGCCCCAGCATTTT CASRPAVSNQPQHF
TRBJ1-2 NA 13 TRBV19 TRBD1 TGTGCCAGTAGCTCAGGGGGGGGCTATGGCTACACCTTC CASSSGGGYGYTF
TRBJ2-5 once 13 TRBV4-3 NA TGCGCCAGCAGCCAAGACTCGGGAGAGACCCAGTACTTC CASSQDSGETQYF
TRBJ1-4 NA 14 TRBV11-2 NA TGTGCCAGCAGCCAAGGGTGGGCTGGGGAAAAACTGTTTTTT CASSQGWAGEKLFF
TRBJ1-2 NA 14 TRBV28 TRBD1 TGTGCCAGCAGTTCCAGGGGGGAGGGCTATGGCTACACCTTC CASSSRGEGYGYTF
TRBJ2-7 NA 12 TRBV9 NA TGTGCCAGCAGCGTTAGGGAGAGCGAGCAGTACTTC CASSVRESEQYF
TRBJ1-2 NA 14 TRBV18 NA TGTGCCAGCTCACCAGGTGCCCTTTTTAGTGGCTACACCTTC CASSPGALFSGYTF
TRBJ2-5 NA 22 TRBV21-1 NA TGTGCCAGCAGCAAAAGGGTTCTAAGATCTTGGCGTGCCGGGACCACTCAAGAGACCCAGTACTTC CASSKRVLRSWRAGTTQETQYF
TRBJ1-1 NA 15 TRBV5-1 NA TGCGCCAGCAGCTCCCAAGAGGGGTTTGCCACTGAAGCTTTCTTT CASSSQEGFATEAFF
TRBJ2-3 NA 15 TRBV11-2 TRBD1 TGTGCCAGCAACCAACAGGGGGCAGGCACAGATACGCAGTATTTT CASNQQGAGTDTQYF
TRBJ1-5 NA 15 TRBV7-6 TRBD1 TGTGCCAGCAGCTTAGACAGGGGGCGTAATCAGCCCCAGCATTTT CASSLDRGRNQPQHF
TRBJ2-7 once 16 TRBV5-4 NA TGTGCCAGCCAAACCCGATCAGGGAGTCTTCCGGGGGAGCAGTACTTC CASQTRSGSLPGEQYF
TRBJ2-7 few 15 TRBV6-5 TRBD1 TGTGCCAGCTCCAAACCGGGACAGGGAACCTACGAGCAGTACTTC CASSKPGQGTYEQYF
TRBJ1-2 NA 16 TRBV6-5 NA TGTGCCAGCAGTTACTCGTCAGGGACTCTCTCGTCTGGCTACACCTTC CASSYSSGTLSSGYTF
TRBJ1-1 NA 15 TRBV5-1 NA TGCGCCAGCAGCTTGGTAACAGGGCGGGACACTGAAGCTTTCTTT CASSLVTGRDTEAFF
TRBJ2-6 NA 17 TRBV14 TRBD1 TGTGCCAGCAGCCCCCCAGGGGGACCCTCTGGGGCCAACGTCCTGACTTTC CASSPPGGPSGANVLTF
TRBJ2-7 NA 16 TRBV6-5 TRBD1 TGTGCCAGCAGTTACTCAGGTGGGACAGGGTTAGGCGAGCAGTACTTC CASSYSGGTGLGEQYF
TRBJ2-7 NA 16 TRBV10-3 NA TGTGCCATCAGTGATCGATCGGCGGACAGCTTCTACGAGCAGTACTTC CAISDRSADSFYEQYF
TRBJ2-3 NA 16 TRBV27 TRBD2 TGTGCCAGCAGTTTATTTGGCGGGAGGGCCACAGATACGCAGTATTTT CASSLFGGRATDTQYF
TRBJ2-1 NA 15 TRBV7-6 NA TGTGCCAGCAGCTTAGGGACAAGCTCCTACAATGAGCAGTTCTTC CASSLGTSSYNEQFF
TRBJ2-1 once 16 TRBV18 TRBD2 TGTGCCAGCTCACCTAACCCTAGCGGGAGTTTCTATGAGCAGTTCTTC CASSPNPSGSFYEQFF
TRBJ2-1 once 16 TRBV19 NA TGTGCCAGTAGTATTCTCGGCGGGACCGACGGAAATGAGCAGTTCTTC CASSILGGTDGNEQFF
TRBJ1-6 NA 15 TRBV3-1/TRBV3-2 NA TGTGCCTGCCGCCTGAGCGGGTTTTTTAATTCACCCCTCCACTTT CACRLSGFFNSPLHF
TRBJ2-3 once 15 TRBV12-5 NA TGTGCTAGTGGTTCGCTAGCGTCGTACACAGATACGCAGTATTTT CASGSLASYTDTQYF
TRBJ2-7 NA 15 TRBV4-1 TRBD2 TGCGCCAGCAGCCCTAGTAGCGGGAGGTCTTACGAGCAGTACTTC CASSPSSGRSYEQYF
TRBJ2-7 NA 19 TRBV5-4 TRBD2 TGTGCCAGCGGGGTGTGGGGACTAGCGGGAGGTCCTACCTCCTACGAGCAGTACTTC CASGVWGLAGGPTSYEQYF
TRBJ2-3 NA 15 TRBV28 NA TGTGCCAGCAGTCCTGTACCCGGGGCCACAGATACGCAGTATTTT CASSPVPGATDTQYF
TRBJ1-5 NA 14 TRBV28 NA TGTGCCAGCAACCTAAGACAGGTTACTCAGCCCCAGCATTTT CASNLRQVTQPQHF
TRBJ2-1 NA 13 TRBV4-1 NA TGCGCCAGCAGCCAAGATTTCAGCAATGAGCAGTTCTTC CASSQDFSNEQFF
TRBJ1-1 NA 13 TRBV5-4 NA TGTGCCAGCAGCCCCGGGGACTACACTGAAGCTTTCTTT CASSPGDYTEAFF
TRBJ1-4 NA 14 TRBV5-4 NA TGTGCCAGCAGCTTGGCAGGGGAGGGTGAAAAACTGTTTTTT CASSLAGEGEKLFF
TRBJ1-2 NA 14 TRBV3-1/TRBV3-2 NA TGTGCCAGCAGCCAAGGTATCGCACTCTATGGCTACACCTTC CASSQGIALYGYTF
TRBJ2-5 NA 14 TRBV5-1 TRBD1 TGCGCCAGCAGCTCCGGACAGGTCCAAGAGACCCAGTACTTC CASSSGQVQETQYF
TRBJ1-1 NA 15 TRBV18 NA TGTGCCAGCTCATCCGAGGGGGGAGAATCGGCTGAAGCTTTCTTT CASSSEGGESAEAFF
TRBJ1-2 NA 14 TRBV28 NA TGTGCCAGCAGTTTAGGAGCCGCTCTTTGGGGCTACACCTTC CASSLGAALWGYTF
TRBJ2-7 NA 15 TRBV18 TRBD2 TGTGCCAGCTCACCCCCAGGAGCGGGAGTAGACGAGCAGTACTTC CASSPPGAGVDEQYF
TRBJ2-3 NA 13 TRBV25-1 NA TGTGCCAGCATCGGCGCAGACACAGATACGCAGTATTTT CASIGADTDTQYF
TRBJ1-2 NA 13 TRBV5-1 NA TGCGCCAGCAGCTTGGACGGAAACTATGGCTACACCTTC CASSLDGNYGYTF